In this sample, the clone carrying this TCR beta chain turned up a few times. What it binds is not known. This sample stems from a study of T-cell memory formation after mild COVID-19. Study outcomes and limitations: SARS-CoV-2 specificity was not confirmed for second-wave clones peaking on day 37. Pre-infection memory held some responding clones, suggesting pre-existing cross-reactive T cells responded.

One entry per CDR3 protein results from TCRdb running MiXCR on the 5' RACE reads. The sample has some 130,000 distinct CDR3 sequences, around a sixth seen once. Trimming at V came to 5 bases and at J to 4 bases, leaving 2 bases not matched to a gene. The CDR3 length is 13 residues. CDR1 and CDR2 from the germline V gene are SQVTM and ANQGSEA. The clonotype comes from an adult woman who had mild COVID-19 (a few samples of this study predate the infection). Cell type and time point are not known. Sample: PBMCs or a T cell subset sorted from them (not recorded which). This chain links TRBV29-1 with TRBJ2-1; 10 bases fit TRBD2. In DNA, the CDR3 is TGCAGCGTTAGCGGGAGGGGATACAATGAGCAGTTCTTC. Its translation: CSVSGRGYNEQFF.